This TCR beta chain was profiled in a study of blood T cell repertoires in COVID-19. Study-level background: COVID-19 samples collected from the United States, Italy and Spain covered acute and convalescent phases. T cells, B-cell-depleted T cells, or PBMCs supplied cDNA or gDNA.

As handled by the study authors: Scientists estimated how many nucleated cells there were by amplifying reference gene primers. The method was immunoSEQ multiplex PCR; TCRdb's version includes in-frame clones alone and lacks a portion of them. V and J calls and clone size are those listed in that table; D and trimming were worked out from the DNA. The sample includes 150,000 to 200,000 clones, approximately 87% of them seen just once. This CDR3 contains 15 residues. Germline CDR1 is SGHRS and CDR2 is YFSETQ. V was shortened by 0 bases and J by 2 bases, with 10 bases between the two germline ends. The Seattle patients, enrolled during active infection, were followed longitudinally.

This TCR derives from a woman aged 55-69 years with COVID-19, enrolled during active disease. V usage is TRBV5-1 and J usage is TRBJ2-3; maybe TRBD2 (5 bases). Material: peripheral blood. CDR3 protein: CASSLAASNTDTQYF. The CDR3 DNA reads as TGCGCCAGCAGCTTGGCCGCTAGCAACACAGATACGCAGTATTTT.